This TCR beta chain was captured in a study of T cells expressing NK-cell markers. General study results and limits: Six or seven donors carried dominant NKG2C+ clonotypes that made up roughly 1.0-7.0% of their CD8+ T cells.

The CDR3 sequence is 20 residues long. After re-calling the 5' RACE reads, TCRdb lists one entry per CDR3 protein, DNA absent. Recorded for this sample: some 150,000 distinct CDR3 sequences. With respect to this clonotype: What it binds is unknown.

The V gene is TRBV23-1, the J gene TRBJ2-3; TCRdb reports TRBD2, a call that lacks DNA to check it against. TRBV23-1 is an open reading frame, and its role is uncertain. This clonotype was obtained from a woman between 50 and 59 years old in good health. The sequencing sample was made of blood T cells: a sorted CD56 or NKG2C T cell subset, CD4+ or CD8+ T cells, or bulk PBMC T cells (not recorded which). The CDR3: CASSPQLRIRALTSTDTQYF.